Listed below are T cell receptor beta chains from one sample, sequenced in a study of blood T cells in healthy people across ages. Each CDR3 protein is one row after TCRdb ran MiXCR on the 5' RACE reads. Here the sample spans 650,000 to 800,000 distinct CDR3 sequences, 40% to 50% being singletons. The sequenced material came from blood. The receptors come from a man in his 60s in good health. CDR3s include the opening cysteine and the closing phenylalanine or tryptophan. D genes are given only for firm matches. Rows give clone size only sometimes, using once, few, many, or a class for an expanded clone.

TGTGCCAGCAGTGAAGCCTACAGGGATGAGCAGTTCTTC	CASSEAYRDEQFF	TRBV6-1	TRBJ2-1	.	.
TGTGCCAGCAGCTTCTACACAGATACGCAGTATTTT	CASSFYTDTQYF	TRBV7-2	TRBJ2-3	.	many
TGTGCCAGCAGCTTAACGGACGCCCGGGGGAGTACCTATAATTCACCCCTCCACTTT	CASSLTDARGSTYNSPLHF	TRBV11-2	TRBJ1-6	.	.
TGTGCCAGCGTGGGACAGGATAACACTGAAGCTTTCTTT	CASVGQDNTEAFF	TRBV27	TRBJ1-1	TRBD1	.
TGCGCCAGCACTCACCGGGACAGGGGGCGCATTGGCTACACCTTC	CASTHRDRGRIGYTF	TRBV10-1	TRBJ1-2	TRBD1	.
TGTGCCAGCAGTCCCCTTCGTGGAGCGGGGGGCCAAGAGACCCAGTACTTC	CASSPLRGAGGQETQYF	TRBV28	TRBJ2-5	TRBD2	.
TGTGCCAGCAGAAACAGATATAATGAAAAACTGTTTTTT	CASRNRYNEKLFF	TRBV6-5	TRBJ1-4	.	.
TGTGCCAGCATCCCTGGGGCGGGGGCAGACTACGAGCAGTACTTC	CASIPGAGADYEQYF	TRBV28	TRBJ2-7	.	.
TGTGCCATCAGCAGACCGGGCCCTGAGGATGGCTACACCTTC	CAISRPGPEDGYTF	TRBV10-3	TRBJ1-2	.	once
TGTGCCAGCAGCTCTGGACTAGGGATTCCAGATACGCAGTATTTT	CASSSGLGIPDTQYF	TRBV7-9	TRBJ2-3	TRBD2	.
TGCGCCAGCAGCCAAGTTGGGGAGTCCCACGAGCAGTACTTC	CASSQVGESHEQYF	TRBV4-3	TRBJ2-7	.	.
TGTGCCAGCAGCGAGACAGGGTTGTCTTTCACAGATACGCAGTATTTT	CASSETGLSFTDTQYF	TRBV9	TRBJ2-3	TRBD1	few
TGTGCCAGCAGCACTACAGGGGCCCCGAGAGGCGAGACCCAGTACTTC	CASSTTGAPRGETQYF	TRBV7-9	TRBJ2-5	TRBD1	few
TGTGCCAGCAGCTTTAATTGGGACAGGGTCGCAGATACGCAGTATTTT	CASSFNWDRVADTQYF	TRBV7-2	TRBJ2-3	TRBD1	.
TGTGCCAGCAGCCCCCCGCAGGGCCCAGATACGCAGTATTTT	CASSPPQGPDTQYF	TRBV7-9	TRBJ2-3	.	few
TGCAGTGCTAGAGATCGGGACAGAAGGGGTTATGGCTACACCTTC	CSARDRDRRGYGYTF	TRBV20-1	TRBJ1-2	TRBD1	.
TGTGCCACCACTGCGGGACTGGGGGAAAACACTGAAGCTTTCTTT	CATTAGLGENTEAFF	TRBV24-1	TRBJ1-1	.	.
TGTGCCAGCAGCTTAGCTAGGACAGCCCTGGAGGGCACAGATACGCAGTATTTT	CASSLARTALEGTDTQYF	TRBV7-9	TRBJ2-3	.	.
TGTGCCACCAGTGATTCGGCTTTGGCGGGGGTAAATGAGCAGTTCTTC	CATSDSALAGVNEQFF	TRBV24-1	TRBJ2-1	TRBD2	few
TGTGCCAGCAGTTACTCGATGGGGGCGTATTATCAAGAGACCCAGTACTTC	CASSYSMGAYYQETQYF	TRBV6-2/TRBV6-3	TRBJ2-5	.	.
TGTGCCAGCAACCACCTAGGACAGGTCGGCAATCAGCCCCAGCATTTT	CASNHLGQVGNQPQHF	TRBV6-2/TRBV6-3	TRBJ1-5	TRBD1	.
TGCAGCGTCCGGAGGGGGGCCCAGTTGGGGCAGTACTTC	CSVRRGAQLGQYF	TRBV29-1	TRBJ2-7	.	few
TGTGCCTGGAGTGTCCGGGGTCCGGGCTACACCTTC	CAWSVRGPGYTF	TRBV30	TRBJ1-2	.	few
TGCGCCGGCAGCTTCCGGGACAGGGGTTACGAGCAGTACTTC	CAGSFRDRGYEQYF	TRBV5-1	TRBJ2-7	TRBD1	once
TGTGCCAGCAGTTCGGGACAGGTTCTTTACGAGCAGTTCTTC	CASSSGQVLYEQFF	TRBV28	TRBJ2-1	TRBD1	.
TGCGCCAGCAGCAAGCGGTTGACTACTAGCGGGGGCCAAGAGACCCAGTACTTC	CASSKRLTTSGGQETQYF	TRBV4-3	TRBJ2-5	TRBD2	once
TGTGCCAGCATCCCACATGGGCAGACATACACAGATACGCAGTATTTT	CASIPHGQTYTDTQYF	TRBV7-9	TRBJ2-3	.	once
TGTGCCAGCGGCCACTATGGCTACACCTTC	CASGHYGYTF	TRBV28	TRBJ1-2	.	.
TGTGCCAGCAGATCAGGGGGTCCGGGAGGCTACACCTTC	CASRSGGPGGYTF	TRBV6-1	TRBJ1-2	TRBD1	.
TGTGCCAGCAGTGCTCGGGGGGACGAGCAGTACTTC	CASSARGDEQYF	TRBV9	TRBJ2-7	TRBD2	.
TGTGCCATCAGCGGGGACAGTGCTTACGAGCAGTACTTC	CAISGDSAYEQYF	TRBV10-3	TRBJ2-7	TRBD1	.
TGTGCCACACAGGGGGGATCCTACGAGCAGTACTTC	CATQGGSYEQYF	TRBV6-5	TRBJ2-7	TRBD1	.
TGTGCCAGCAGCTTCGGGACATCGAACACCGGGGAGCTGTTTTTT	CASSFGTSNTGELFF	TRBV5-4	TRBJ2-2	.	few
TGTGCCAGCCTCCGTACGGGAAGGGCCAATTACAATGAGCAGTTCTTC	CASLRTGRANYNEQFF	TRBV27	TRBJ2-1	.	.
TGCAGTCAGAAGAAGCGGAACACCGGGGAGCTGTTTTTT	CSQKKRNTGELFF	TRBV20-1	TRBJ2-2	.	.
TGTGCCAGCAGCTTCAGGGGGATAAGAGACTTTAATGAAAAACTGTTTTTT	CASSFRGIRDFNEKLFF	TRBV7-2	TRBJ1-4	TRBD1	few
TGTGCCAGCAGCTTAGGTCCAGGCGCCAACACCGGGGAGCTGTTTTTT	CASSLGPGANTGELFF	TRBV7-6	TRBJ2-2	.	.
TGTGCCAGCTCACCAGGTCCCCCTAACTATGGCTACACCTTC	CASSPGPPNYGYTF	TRBV18	TRBJ1-2	.	.
TGTGCCAGCAGCTTGGGGCCGACAGGGGTGGCGGAGACCCAGTACTTC	CASSLGPTGVAETQYF	TRBV13	TRBJ2-5	TRBD1	few
TGCGCCAGCAGCTTCCTACTCCGGAGGCAATTCCCAGATACGCAGTATTTT	CASSFLLRRQFPDTQYF	TRBV5-1	TRBJ2-3	.	.